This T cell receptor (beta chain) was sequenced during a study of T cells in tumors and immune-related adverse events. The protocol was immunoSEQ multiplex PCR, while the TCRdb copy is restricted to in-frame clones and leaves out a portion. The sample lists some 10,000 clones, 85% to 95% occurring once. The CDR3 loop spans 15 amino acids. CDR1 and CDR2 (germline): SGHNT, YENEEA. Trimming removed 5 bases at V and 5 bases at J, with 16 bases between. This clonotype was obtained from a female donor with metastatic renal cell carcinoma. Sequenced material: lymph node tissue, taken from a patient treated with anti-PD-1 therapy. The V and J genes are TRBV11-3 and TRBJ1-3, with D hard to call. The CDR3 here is CASSPGGVRRNTIYF. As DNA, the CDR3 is TGTGCCAGCAGCCCAGGTGGGGTCCGGAGAAACACCATATATTTT.